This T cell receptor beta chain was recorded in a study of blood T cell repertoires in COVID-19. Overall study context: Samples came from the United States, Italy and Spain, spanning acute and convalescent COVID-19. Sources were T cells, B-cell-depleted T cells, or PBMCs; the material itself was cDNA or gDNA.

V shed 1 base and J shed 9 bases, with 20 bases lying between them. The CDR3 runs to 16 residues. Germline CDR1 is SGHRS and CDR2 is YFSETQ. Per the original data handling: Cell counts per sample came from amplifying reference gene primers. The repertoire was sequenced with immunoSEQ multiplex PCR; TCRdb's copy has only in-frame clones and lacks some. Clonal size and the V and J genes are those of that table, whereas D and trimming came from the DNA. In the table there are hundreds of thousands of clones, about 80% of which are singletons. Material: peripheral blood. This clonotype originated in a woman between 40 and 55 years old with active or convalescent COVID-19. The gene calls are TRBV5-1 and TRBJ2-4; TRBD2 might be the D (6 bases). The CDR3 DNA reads TGCGCCAGCAGCTTGATCCCGATCGGGGAGGTAGGCATTCAGTACTTC. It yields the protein CASSLIPIGEVGIQYF.